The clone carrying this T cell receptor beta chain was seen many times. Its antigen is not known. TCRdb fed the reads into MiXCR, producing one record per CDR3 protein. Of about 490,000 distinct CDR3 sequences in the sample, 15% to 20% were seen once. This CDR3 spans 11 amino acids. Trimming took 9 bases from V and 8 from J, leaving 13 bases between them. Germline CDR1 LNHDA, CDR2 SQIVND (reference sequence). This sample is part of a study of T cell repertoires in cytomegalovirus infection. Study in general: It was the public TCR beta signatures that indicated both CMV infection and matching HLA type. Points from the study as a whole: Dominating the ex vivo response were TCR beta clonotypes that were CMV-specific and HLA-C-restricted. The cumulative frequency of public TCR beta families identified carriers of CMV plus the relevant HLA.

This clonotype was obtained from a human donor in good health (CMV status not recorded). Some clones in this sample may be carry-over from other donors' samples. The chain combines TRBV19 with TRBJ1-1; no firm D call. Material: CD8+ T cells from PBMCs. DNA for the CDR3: TGTGCCAGCCGTCGGGGTACCGAAGCTTTCTTT. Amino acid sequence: CASRRGTEAFF. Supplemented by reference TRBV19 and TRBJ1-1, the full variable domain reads DGGITQSPKYLFRKEGQNVTLSCEQNLNHDAMYWYRQDPGQGLRLIYYSQIVNDFQKGDIAEGYSVSREKKESFPLTVTSAQKNPTAFYLCASRRGTEAFFGQGTRLTVV.